This T cell receptor beta chain was captured in a study of blood T cell repertoires in COVID-19. About the study: Samples representing acute and convalescent COVID-19 were sourced from the United States, Italy and Spain. PBMCs, B-cell-depleted T cells, or T cells provided the cDNA or gDNA that made up the material.

The V end was cut by 4 bases, the J end by 3 bases, with 12 bases between. The CDR3 spans 15 residues. Germline values: CDR1 SGHNT, CDR2 YENEEA. Using immunoSEQ multiplex PCR, the repertoire was profiled, and TCRdb retains in-frame clones only, with some absent. This table has under 150,000 clones, 80% to 90% appearing once. Material: peripheral blood. The rearrangement links TRBV11-3 to TRBJ2-2, with D perhaps TRBD2 (6 bases). The TCR sequence derives from a human donor in a cohort sampled during active COVID-19. CDR3 coding DNA: TGTGCCAGCAGCTCGGGACTGACGGACACCGGGGAGCTGTTTTTT. The encoded protein is CASSSGLTDTGELFF.